The rows below give T cell receptor beta chains drawn from one sample of a study of vaccination and CD4 T cells after COVID-19. Their target antigens are unknown. TCRdb used MiXCR to reprocess the PCR reads, holding one entry per CDR3 protein. Of under 3,500 distinct CDR3 sequences in the sample, 77% were seen once. Material for sequencing was CD4+ T cells from blood, cultured in vitro. The receptor source for this set is a human donor who had recovered from COVID-19. Both conserved end residues are part of each CDR3. D genes are given only for firm matches. Clone size is given for some rows only: seen once, a few or many times, or a class if the clone is expanded.

TRBV6-5	.	TRBJ1-5	.	TGTGCCAGCAGTTACGAGAGGGAATGGCCCCAGCATTTT	CASSYEREWPQHF
TRBV5-1	.	TRBJ1-5	.	TGCGCCAGCAGCTTCTCTCTCGGGGGAACGAGCAATCAGCCCCAGCATTTT	CASSFSLGGTSNQPQHF
TRBV19	.	TRBJ1-5	.	TGTGCCAGTAGTATAGATCGGGGGATAGGCAATCAGCCCCAGCATTTT	CASSIDRGIGNQPQHF
TRBV20-1	.	TRBJ2-3	.	TGCAGTGCCCTGGGGGCCTCCGCTACGCAGTATTTT	CSALGASATQYF
TRBV15	.	TRBJ1-3	.	TGTGCCACCAGCAGCAGACAGTCATTCTCTGGAAACACCATATATTTT	CATSSRQSFSGNTIYF
TRBV30	.	TRBJ1-1	.	TGTGCCTGGAGTGCCACCGAGGGAGGCCAAGCTTTCTTT	CAWSATEGGQAFF
TRBV20-1	.	TRBJ2-3	TRBD2	TGCAGTGCTAGAGGGGAACTAGCGATATCGGATACGCAGTATTTT	CSARGELAISDTQYF
TRBV15	.	TRBJ1-4	.	TGTGCCACCAGCAGAGTCTCCGGGCCGGGAAAACTGTTTTTT	CATSRVSGPGKLFF
TRBV6-1	.	TRBJ2-5	.	TGTGCCAGCAGCCCCGTTTTAGCCCAAGAGACCCAGTACTTC	CASSPVLAQETQYF
TRBV20-1	.	TRBJ1-2	.	TGCAGTGCTAGAGATTCCTCGAACTATGGCTACACCTTC	CSARDSSNYGYTF
TRBV10-3	.	TRBJ2-2	.	TGTGCCATCGGACCGTCGAAGGCCGGGGAGCTGTTTTTT	CAIGPSKAGELFF
TRBV20-1	.	TRBJ1-3	.	TGCAGTGCTAGCAAACGGATCGTAAACACCATATATTTT	CSASKRIVNTIYF
TRBV30	.	TRBJ1-2	.	TGTGCCTGGGTCAAGTCTGCAATTCCGGGTTCTCCCCCTGGATCCCTTGGCTACACCTTC	CAWVKSAIPGSPPGSLGYTF
TRBV29-1	.	TRBJ2-1	TRBD2	TGCAGCGTTGAAGGCTTAAGCGGGGGGGCCTCCTACAATGAGCAGTTCTTC	CSVEGLSGGASYNEQFF
TRBV20-1	medium-sized	TRBJ1-5	.	TGCAGTGCTAGAGTTGGCAGGGTGGATCAGCCCCAGCATTTT	CSARVGRVDQPQHF
TRBV10-3	.	TRBJ2-7	TRBD1	TGTGCCATCAGTCGAACAGGGGGTGGTTTCTACGAGCAGTACTTC	CAISRTGGGFYEQYF
TRBV20-1	.	TRBJ1-1	.	TGCAGTGCTAGAGATCCCCAAAGAGACAGCCTGAACACTGAAGCTTTCTTT	CSARDPQRDSLNTEAFF
TRBV12-3/TRBV12-4	few	TRBJ2-6	.	TGTGCCAGCAGTTATCGTCCCAGGGGGGGACGCTCTGGGGCCAACGTCCTGACTTTC	CASSYRPRGGRSGANVLTF
TRBV5-1	.	TRBJ2-3	TRBD2	TGCGCCAGCAGTCATCCCCGTAGCGGGGGGGACACAGATACGCAGTATTTT	CASSHPRSGGDTDTQYF
TRBV12-3/TRBV12-4	.	TRBJ2-1	TRBD2	TGTGCCAGCAGGCCAACTAGCGGGGGAAACAATGAGCAGTTCTTC	CASRPTSGGNNEQFF
TRBV7-3	.	TRBJ1-2	.	TGTGCCAGCAGCTTATTGCCAGGGGTGAGTGGCTACACCTTC	CASSLLPGVSGYTF
TRBV6-5	.	TRBJ1-2	TRBD1	TGTGCCAGCAGTTACTCAGGACAGGGGACCTATGGCTACACCTTC	CASSYSGQGTYGYTF
TRBV20-1	.	TRBJ2-1	TRBD1	TGCAGTGGCCCCCGGGACAGTAACAATGAGCAGTTCTTC	CSGPRDSNNEQFF
TRBV28	.	TRBJ1-1	.	TGTGCCAGCACCCAACCGTCGGCTGGACAAGCTTTCTTT	CASTQPSAGQAFF
TRBV18	few	TRBJ2-7	TRBD1	TGTGCCAGCTCACCAGACAGGGTTGTGTCCTACGAGCAGTACTTC	CASSPDRVVSYEQYF
TRBV11-2	.	TRBJ2-2	.	TGTGCCAGCAGGTCGCCCGGTATGAGAAACACCGGGGAGCTGTTTTTT	CASRSPGMRNTGELFF
TRBV19	.	TRBJ2-2	.	TGTGCCAGTAGTATACAGGGAATCGCCGGGGAGCTGTTTTTT	CASSIQGIAGELFF
TRBV2	.	TRBJ1-3	.	TGTGCCAGCAGACCTGGACAGGGAAACACCATATATTTT	CASRPGQGNTIYF
TRBV27	.	TRBJ1-2	TRBD1	TGTGCCAGCAGTTTATCGGGGACAGCTAACTATGGCTACACCTTC	CASSLSGTANYGYTF
TRBV19	.	TRBJ1-1	TRBD1	TGTGCCAGTAGTATGGGACAGACCTCCACTGAAGCTTTCTTT	CASSMGQTSTEAFF
TRBV7-8	few	TRBJ1-2	.	TGTGCCAGCAGCCCCCGCGTCAGGGGAAGCTATGGCTACACCTTC	CASSPRVRGSYGYTF
TRBV5-1	.	TRBJ1-2	.	TGCGCCAGCAGCTATGAGAACTATGGCTACACCTTC	CASSYENYGYTF
TRBV24-1	.	TRBJ2-7	.	.	CATSDVGQGATCF
TRBV24-1	.	TRBJ1-1	.	TGTGCCACCAGTAGGGGCACTGAAGCTTTCTTT	CATSRGTEAFF
TRBV6-2/TRBV6-3	.	TRBJ2-7	.	TGTGCCAGCAGTGGACTCGGGCTCCCTGGGAACGAGCAGTACTTC	CASSGLGLPGNEQYF
TRBV7-3	.	TRBJ1-1	.	TGTGCCAGCAGCCCCCGCCAGGGAGGAGCTTTCTTT	CASSPRQGGAFF
TRBV10-3	.	TRBJ1-5	.	TGTGCCATCAGGGGGCAGTATAGCAATCAGCCCCAGCATTTT	CAIRGQYSNQPQHF
TRBV19	large	TRBJ1-2	.	TGTGCCAGTAGTTCCGGGAAAGGTCTTGGCTACACCTTC	CASSSGKGLGYTF
TRBV11-2	.	TRBJ2-1	.	TGTGCCAGCAGCCTCTACAGTCTCCCCTCCTACAATGAGCAGTTCTTC	CASSLYSLPSYNEQFF
TRBV6-1	large	TRBJ1-2	TRBD1	TGTGCCAGCAGAGAGGGACAGGGGGGATATGGCTACACCTTC	CASREGQGGYGYTF
TRBV7-9	.	TRBJ2-7	TRBD1	TGTGCCAGCAGCTTTTTTATCGGACAGGGTTACGAGCAGTACTTC	CASSFFIGQGYEQYF
TRBV27	.	TRBJ1-2	TRBD1	TGTGCCAGCAGTTTATGGGGGACAGGGGTCGGCTACACCTTC	CASSLWGTGVGYTF
TRBV5-1	.	TRBJ2-3	TRBD2	TGCGCCAGCAGCTTGGGGACTAGACCATCCACAGATACGCAGTATTTT	CASSLGTRPSTDTQYF
TRBV30	.	TRBJ1-1	.	TGTGCCTGGAGTGTAAAGGGTAGGGACGCTTTCTTT	CAWSVKGRDAFF
TRBV28	large	TRBJ1-1	.	TGTGCCAGCCGGAGAGGGAGAGTTAACACTGAAGCTTTCTTT	CASRRGRVNTEAFF
TRBV6-1	few	TRBJ1-2	.	TGTGCCAGCAGTGATCCAGGGCTCTATGGCTACACCTTC	CASSDPGLYGYTF
TRBV28	.	TRBJ1-1	.	TGTGCCAGCAGTTCTACAGTAAACACTGAAGCTTTCTTT	CASSSTVNTEAFF
TRBV20-1	.	TRBJ1-2	.	TGCAGTGCTAGACGTGCGGATGTTGGCTACACCTTC	CSARRADVGYTF
TRBV6-1	.	TRBJ1-1	.	TGTGCCAGCAGAACGGACGGGAACACTGAAGCTTTCTTT	CASRTDGNTEAFF